The T cell receptor beta chain under discussion was sequenced for a study of T cell repertoires in cytomegalovirus infection. The overall study: Epitope selection comprised recently identified HLA-C-restricted CMV epitopes and well-studied HLA-B-restricted CMV epitopes. Shared public TCR beta signatures pointed to both CMV infection and a matching HLA type.

As concerns this clonotype: Its antigen is unknown.

This CDR3 has 19 residues. Germline values: CDR1 ENHRY, CDR2 SYGVKD. With 0 bases removed from V and 2 bases from J, the gap between germline ends came to 22 bases. TCRdb independently ran MiXCR on the reads; one entry per CDR3 protein. The top ten clones hold about a sixth of a sample with about 500,000 distinct CDR3 sequences, roughly a third of them seen once. Study-wide results and limits: The cumulative frequency of public TCR beta families distinguished individuals who carried CMV together with the relevant HLA. Clonotypes of TCR beta that were HLA-C-restricted and CMV-specific dominated the ex vivo response.

The sequence was collected from a human donor in good health (CMV status not recorded). Some clones in this sample may be carry-over from other donors' samples. The sequenced sample was cultured PBMCs, obtained from culture after CMV antigen stimulation. The chain carries TRBV10-3 and TRBJ1-2; no definite D call. As DNA, the CDR3 is TGTGCCATCAGTGAGTCGCCCGGAAAGCAATCGGGTCGCAACTATGGCTACACCTTC. Protein product: CAISESPGKQSGRNYGYTF.